Following are 7 T cell receptor beta chains from one sample sequenced in a study of blood T cell repertoires in COVID-19 (dated by TCRdb to 2020 to 2021). The library was generated by the immunoSEQ multiplex PCR assay. TCRdb holds this immuneACCESS table with in-frame rearrangements only. Some clones are missing; in checked studies, unresolved V genes explain under half, and the rest has no known cause. This sample holds about 200,000 clones; approximately 87% were observed only once. Together, the top ten hold roughly 6.2% of the sample. Sample: peripheral blood. These receptors originate from a man in his fifties or sixties who had recovered from COVID-19.

CDR3 coding DNA: TGTGCCAGCTATCCCCAGGGGACCACCGGGGAGCTGTTTTTT. Encoded protein: CASYPQGTTGELFF. V usage is TRBV18 and J usage is TRBJ2-2; D is perhaps TRBD1 (6 bases). The CDR3 runs to 14 residues. Deletions cut 7 bases from V and 4 bases from J, with 13 bases between. Germline loops: CDR1 KGHSH, CDR2 LQKENI.

This chain joins TRBV9 and TRBJ1-3; 7 bases are a match to TRBD1. The CDR3 contains 15 residues. V trimming: 2 bases; J trimming: 8 bases; junction bases outside the gene matches: 10. Germline CDR1 and CDR2: SGDLS and YYNGEE. CDR3 nucleotides: TGTGCCAGCAGCGTGGACAGGTCTCAGGGGGACACCATATATTTT. It codes for CASSVDRSQGDTIYF. Complete variable domain (other parts from reference TRBV9 and TRBJ1-3): DSGVTQTPKHLITATGQRVTLRCSPRSGDLSVYWYQQSLDQGLQFLIQYYNGEERAKGNILERFSAQQFPDLHSELNLSSLELGDSALYFCASSVDRSQGDTIYFGEGSWLTVV.

J is TRBJ1-1 and V is TRBV5-5; D is perhaps TRBD1 (6 bases). The germline V gene has CDR1 SGHKS and CDR2 YYEKEE (reference sequence). Trimming left V 4 bases short and J 5 bases short, with 21 bases between. The CDR3 runs 16 residues. This chain's CDR3 is CASSTIGGGPGTEAFF. The CDR3 DNA is TGTGCCAGCAGCACAATAGGGGGGGGGCCGGGAACTGAAGCTTTCTTT.

The chain joins TRBV24-1 to TRBJ2-1; 13 bases align to TRBD2. The CDR3 is 16 residues long. Looked up from germline, CDR1 is KGHDR and CDR2 is SFDVKD. J gave up 7 bases and V 2 bases, and 4 bases lay outside the gene matches. The chain's CDR3 is CATSDWTSGSWNEQFF. As DNA, the CDR3 is TGTGCCACCAGTGATTGGACTAGCGGGAGTTGGAATGAGCAGTTCTTC.

The chain employs TRBV30 and TRBJ1-5; TRBD1 agrees at 8 bases. The V and J ends lost 2 bases and 7 bases, in that order; junction bases with no gene match: 4. The CDR3 extends over 13 amino acids. Germline V gene data show CDR1 as GTSNPN and CDR2 as SVGIG (reference sequence). The CDR3 is CAWSFTGGQPQHF. CDR3 sequence (DNA): TGTGCCTGGAGTTTCACAGGGGGACAGCCCCAGCATTTT.

The chain employs TRBV6-2 or TRBV6-3 and TRBJ1-5, with 7 bases aligning to TRBD1. The trim removed 6 bases at V and 4 bases at J, leaving 9 bases unmatched. Germline V lookup: CDR1 MNHEY, CDR2 SVGEGT. This CDR3 comprises 15 residues. CDR3: CASSNRGQRNQPQHF. CDR3 sequence (DNA): TGTGCCAGCAGCAACAGGGGACAGAGGAATCAGCCCCAGCATTTT.

The chain joins TRBV2 to TRBJ1-1; D is undetermined. This CDR3 spans 12 amino acids. V was clipped by 4 bases and J by 4 bases, with 7 bases between them. The germline V gene encodes CDR1 SNHLY and CDR2 FYNNEI. The CDR3 reads CASSGDFTEAFF. DNA for the CDR3: TGTGCCAGCAGTGGAGATTTCACTGAAGCTTTCTTT.